Below are 11 T cell receptor beta chains sequenced from a single sample in a study of cytomegalovirus exposure and HLA in healthy donors. The PCR was carried out with 60 Vbeta primers and 13 Jbeta primers. Sequencing used immunoSEQ multiplex PCR; TCRdb keeps in-frame clones, though not all of them. The table lists some 130,000 clones, roughly 77% of them singletons, with 3% to 3.5% in the top ten. Material: PBMCs. Source of these receptors: a female donor in good health and CMV-seronegative.

The chain uses TRBV2 and TRBJ2-7, with 7 bases matching TRBD2. The germline CDR1 and CDR2 sequences are SNHLY and FYNNEI. This CDR3 is 14 amino acids long. V was clipped by 4 bases and J by 2 bases; unmatched bases: 5. The DNA of the CDR3 is TGTGCCAGCAGTGCCCAGCGGGGAACCTACGAGCAGTACTTC. It specifies CASSAQRGTYEQYF.

The chain couples TRBV29-1 to TRBJ2-7, with D uncertain. CDR3 length equals 13 residues. V lost 3 bases and J 0 bases, leaving 9 bases between the germline ends. The germline V gene encodes CDR1 SQVTM and CDR2 ANQGSEA. The CDR3 DNA sequence: TGCAGCGTTGAGGCCGGGTCCTCCTACGAGCAGTACTTC. Its translation: CSVEAGSSYEQYF.

This clone was counted a few times. This sequence joins TRBV5-1 and TRBJ2-1, with D perhaps matching TRBD1 (6 bases). CDR1 and CDR2 (germline): SGHRS, YFSETQ. Trimming cost V 4 bases and J 7 bases, with 15 bases left between them. The CDR3 totals 14 residues. This chain's CDR3 is CASSPRGSTNEQFF. As DNA, the CDR3 is TGCGCCAGCAGCCCAAGGGGGAGCACAAATGAGCAGTTCTTC.

This clone was detected a few times. The rearrangement joins TRBV9 to TRBJ1-3, with D perhaps matching TRBD1 (6 bases). Germline V gene data show CDR1 as SGDLS and CDR2 as YYNGEE. V dropped 2 bases and J dropped 3 bases, with 9 bases sitting between them. The CDR3 is made up of 14 amino acids. CDR3 sequence reads: CASSVGTYGNTIYF. CDR3 nucleotide sequence: TGTGCCAGCAGCGTCGGGACATATGGAAACACCATATATTTT.

The chain joins TRBV7-2 to TRBJ1-1; D may be TRBD1 (5 bases). V was shortened by 5 bases and J by 3 bases, with 13 bases between the two germline ends. The length of the CDR3 is 14 residues. CDR1 is SGHTA, CDR2 FQGNSA, per germline. For the CDR3, the DNA is TGTGCCAGCAGCACTCGGCCCAGGGACACTGAAGCTTTCTTT. This sequence encodes CASSTRPRDTEAFF. The full variable domain, its missing parts supplied by reference TRBV7-2 and TRBJ1-1, is GAGVSQSPSNKVTEKGKDVELRCDPISGHTALYWYRQSLGQGLEFLIYFQGNSAPDKSGLPSDRFSAERTGGSVSTLTIQRTQQEDSAVYLCASSTRPRDTEAFFGQGTRLTVV.

The rearrangement uses TRBV9 and TRBJ2-3, with D possibly being TRBD2 (6 bases). The germline V gene encodes CDR1 SGDLS and CDR2 YYNGEE. The CDR3 runs to 15 residues. The V gene lost 4 bases and the J gene lost 1 base, with 13 bases spanning the gap. CDR3 in DNA: TGTGCCAGCAGCTTAGGGACTCTCCGCACAGATACGCAGTATTTT. It translates to CASSLGTLRTDTQYF. The entire variable domain, with the rest obtained from reference TRBV9 and TRBJ2-3, is as follows: DSGVTQTPKHLITATGQRVTLRCSPRSGDLSVYWYQQSLDQGLQFLIQYYNGEERAKGNILERFSAQQFPDLHSELNLSSLELGDSALYFCASSLGTLRTDTQYFGPGTRLTVL.

The rearrangement uses TRBV9 and TRBJ1-2, with D uncertain. V dropped 0 bases and J dropped 2 bases, with 14 bases sitting between them. In germline, CDR1 is SGDLS, CDR2 YYNGEE. CDR3 length equals 16 residues. The CDR3 DNA reads as TGTGCCAGCAGCGTAGCCCCTCCGACGGGGAACTATGGCTACACCTTC. Translated, it gives CASSVAPPTGNYGYTF.

The chain has TRBV9 and TRBJ2-2, with D possibly TRBD2 on 6 matching bases. Trimming took off 1 base at V and 7 bases at J, with 11 bases between the two ends. This CDR3 contains 14 residues. Germline assignment: CDR1 SGDLS and CDR2 YYNGEE. CDR3 in DNA: TGTGCCAGCAGCGTAACGGGGGTGGTCGGGGAGCTGTTTTTT. Protein product: CASSVTGVVGELFF.

The V and J genes are TRBV5-4 and TRBJ2-3; TRBD2 is a possible D gene (6 bases). The V end was cut by 4 bases, the J end by 0 bases, with 12 bases between. Germline V gives CDR1 SGHNT, CDR2 YYREEE (reference sequence). CDR3 size: 15 residues. The CDR3 region is CASSIAVPSTDTQYF. The CDR3 DNA sequence: TGTGCCAGCAGCATAGCGGTTCCTAGCACAGATACGCAGTATTTT.

The chain links TRBV12-5 to TRBJ2-5; the D gene is possibly TRBD1 (6 bases). CDR1 is LGHNT and CDR2 is FRNRAP in the germline V gene. CDR3 length: 13 residues. Between the trimmed V and J ends, which lost 6 bases and 1 base, there was a span of 9 bases. The CDR3 region has the DNA TGTGCTAGTGGCCAGGGGTCCCAAGAGACCCAGTACTTC. This sequence encodes CASGQGSQETQYF. The entire variable domain, with the rest obtained from reference TRBV12-5 and TRBJ2-5, is as follows: DARVTQTPRHKVTEMGQEVTMRCQPILGHNTVFWYRQTMMQGLELLAYFRNRAPLDDSGMPKDRFSAEMPDATLATLKIQPSEPRDSAVYFCASGQGSQETQYFGPGTRLLVL.

The chain has TRBV6-1 and TRBJ2-5; the match to TRBD2 covers 8 bases. The last part of the DNA fits TRBJ2-7 better; the J call may be wrong. The CDR3 spans 14 residues. Germline lookup yields CDR1 MNHNS and CDR2 SASEGT. The CDR3 protein is CASSLRGGEYEQYF. CDR3 nucleotide sequence: TGTGCCAGCAGTCTCCGGGGGGGCGAGTACGAGCAGTACTTC.